The source of this T cell receptor (beta chain) is a study of blood T cell repertoires in COVID-19. Only in-frame clones appear in the TCRdb table, and some are missing; sequencing was by immunoSEQ multiplex PCR. The sample holds hundreds of thousands of clones; approximately 90% are singletons and the top ten take 3% to 4%. From germline, CDR1 is MGHRA and CDR2 YSYEKL. V dropped 0 bases and J dropped 6 bases, with 6 bases sitting between them. The CDR3 is 13 amino acids. Specimen: peripheral blood. The sequence was collected from a woman aged 18-29 years who had recovered from COVID-19. This chain links TRBV4-1 with TRBJ2-1; D ambiguous. CDR3 coding DNA: TGCGCCAGCAGCCAAGAATCCGGCAATGAGCAGTTCTTC. Translated, it gives CASSQESGNEQFF.